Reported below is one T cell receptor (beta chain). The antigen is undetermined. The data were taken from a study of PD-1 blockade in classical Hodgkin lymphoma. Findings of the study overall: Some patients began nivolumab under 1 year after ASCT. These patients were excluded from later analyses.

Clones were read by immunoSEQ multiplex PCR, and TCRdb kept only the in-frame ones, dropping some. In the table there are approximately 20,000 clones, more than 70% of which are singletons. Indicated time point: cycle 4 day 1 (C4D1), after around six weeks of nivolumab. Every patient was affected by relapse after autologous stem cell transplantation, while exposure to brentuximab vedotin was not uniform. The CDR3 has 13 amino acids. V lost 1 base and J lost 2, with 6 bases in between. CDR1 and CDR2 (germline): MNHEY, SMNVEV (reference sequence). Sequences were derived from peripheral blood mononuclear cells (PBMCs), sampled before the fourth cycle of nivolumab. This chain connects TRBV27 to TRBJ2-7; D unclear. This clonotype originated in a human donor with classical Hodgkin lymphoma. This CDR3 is CASSLFGPYEQYF. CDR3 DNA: TGTGCCAGCAGTTTATTTGGGCCCTACGAGCAGTACTTC.